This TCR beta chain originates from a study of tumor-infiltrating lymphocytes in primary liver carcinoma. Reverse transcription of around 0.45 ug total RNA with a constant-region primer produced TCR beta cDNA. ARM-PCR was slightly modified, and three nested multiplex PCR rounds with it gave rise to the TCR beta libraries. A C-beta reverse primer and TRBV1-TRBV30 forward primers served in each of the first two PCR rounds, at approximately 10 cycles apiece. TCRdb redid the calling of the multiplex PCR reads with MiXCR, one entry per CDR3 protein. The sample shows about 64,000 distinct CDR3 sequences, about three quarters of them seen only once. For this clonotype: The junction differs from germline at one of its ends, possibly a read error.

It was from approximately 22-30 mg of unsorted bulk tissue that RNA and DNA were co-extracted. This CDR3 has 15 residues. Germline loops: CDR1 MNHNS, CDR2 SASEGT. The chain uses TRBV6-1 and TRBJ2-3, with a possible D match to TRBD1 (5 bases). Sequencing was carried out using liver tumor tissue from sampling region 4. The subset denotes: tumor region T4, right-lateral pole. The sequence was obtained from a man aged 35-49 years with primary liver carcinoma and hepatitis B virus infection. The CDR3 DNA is TGTGCCAGCAGAGTTAGGGGCCAGGTTACAGATATGCAGTATTTT. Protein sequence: CASRVRGQVTDMQYF.